This passage covers 19 T cell receptor beta chains from one sample sequenced in a study of siplizumab effects on memory and regulatory T cells (dated by TCRdb to between 2018 and 2021). Library creation used the immunoSEQ multiplex PCR assay. This is the immuneACCESS table as TCRdb keeps it, with only in-frame sequences that have V and J called. A part of the clones is gone; compared with another copy, unresolved V genes explain less than half, and the rest is unexplained. A total of over 95,000 clones appear in this sample, about 94% of them only once. Around 0.16% of the sample is in the top ten clones. Sequenced: non-Treg CD4+ T cells sorted from blood. Sample cell subset or site, as interpreted from the label and publication: FACS-sorted unstimulated CD4+ non-regulatory T cells. The receptors shown here come from a human donor in good health.

This chain connects TRBV7-2 to TRBJ2-3; unclear D gene. V was clipped by 2 bases and J by 2 bases, with 20 bases between them. CDR1 SGHTA and CDR2 FQGNSA come from the germline V gene. CDR3 length equals 18 residues. The CDR3 loop reads CASSLTPHVGGPTDTQYF. CDR3 coding DNA: TGTGCCAGCAGCTTAACACCCCACGTGGGCGGCCCCACAGATACGCAGTATTTT.

This sequence joins TRBV7-7 and TRBJ1-1; TRBD1 matches at 7 bases. The CDR3 has 13 residues. Germline V lookup: CDR1 SSHAT, CDR2 FNYEAQ (reference sequence). The V segment lost 1 base and the J segment 4 bases; nucleotides outside the gene matches: 0. The CDR3 region is CASSLDRGTEAFF. DNA of the CDR3: TGTGCCAGCAGCTTAGACAGGGGCACTGAAGCTTTCTTT. The variable domain in full, completed from reference TRBV7-7 and TRBJ1-1, reads GAGVSQSPRYKVTKRGQDVTLRCDPISSHATLYWYQQALGQGPEFLTYFNYEAQPDKSGLPSDRFSAERPEGSISTLTIQRTEQRDSAMYRCASSLDRGTEAFFGQGTRLTVV.

The rearrangement joins TRBV7-2 to TRBJ2-5; a possible D gene is TRBD2 (5 bases). This CDR3 region has 13 residues. V shed 6 bases and J shed 2 bases, with 10 bases lying between them. CDR1 and CDR2 (germline): SGHTA, FQGNSA. The CDR3 is CASRGGPQETQYF. For the CDR3, the DNA is TGTGCCAGCAGGGGCGGGCCTCAAGAGACCCAGTACTTC. Together with reference TRBV7-2 and TRBJ2-5, the CDR3 gives the full variable domain: GAGVSQSPSNKVTEKGKDVELRCDPISGHTALYWYRQSLGQGLEFLIYFQGNSAPDKSGLPSDRFSAERTGGSVSTLTIQRTQQEDSAVYLCASRGGPQETQYFGPGTRLLVL.

This chain connects TRBV28 to TRBJ2-1; 8 bases are a match to TRBD2. The CDR3 runs 15 residues. Germline CDR1 and CDR2: MDHEN and SYDVKM. The V segment lost 2 bases and the J segment 9 bases; nucleotides outside the gene matches: 9. The CDR3 is CASSLGPGGAGEQFF. In DNA form, the CDR3 reads TGTGCCAGCAGTTTAGGTCCCGGGGGGGCGGGTGAGCAGTTCTTC.

This clone has a handful of counts. The rearrangement uses TRBV25-1 and TRBJ1-5; 7 nucleotides agree with TRBD1. Germline trimming cut 8 bases from V and 5 bases from J; bases unmatched to any gene: 6. Germline CDR1 MGHDK, CDR2 SYGVNS. The CDR3 extends over 13 amino acids. The CDR3 loop reads CASQDRLDQPQHF. CDR3 nucleotide sequence: TGTGCCAGCCAGGACAGGCTGGATCAGCCCCAGCATTTT.

V is TRBV28 and J is TRBJ2-7; 7 nucleotides line up with TRBD1. The V segment lost 5 bases and the J segment 1 base; nucleotides outside the gene matches: 5. Germline CDR1 is MDHEN and CDR2 is SYDVKM. This CDR3 is built from 14 residues. CDR3 sequence reads: CASSPRQGSYEQYF. In DNA, the CDR3 is TGTGCCAGCAGTCCGAGACAGGGATCCTACGAGCAGTACTTC.

A single count supports this clone. This chain connects TRBV10-3 to TRBJ2-7; 8 nucleotides align to TRBD2. CDR1 and CDR2 (germline): ENHRY, SYGVKD. V was pared by 11 bases and J by 6 bases, with 12 bases of the junction left unmatched. The CDR3 runs 13 residues. CDR3 sequence (DNA): TGTGCCGCCGGCACCGGGACTAGTCGCGAGCAGTACTTC. Its translation is CAAGTGTSREQYF.

This sequence joins TRBV19 and TRBJ2-3; D remains unclear. Germline CDR1 LNHDA, CDR2 SQIVND (reference sequence). V was shortened by 5 bases and J by 0 bases, with 12 bases between the two germline ends. The CDR3 runs 15 residues. The DNA for the CDR3 is TGTGCCAGTAGTTTTTTGACCTACAGCACAGATACGCAGTATTTT. Protein product: CASSFLTYSTDTQYF. The whole variable domain, remainder taken from reference TRBV19 and TRBJ2-3, is DGGITQSPKYLFRKEGQNVTLSCEQNLNHDAMYWYRQDPGQGLRLIYYSQIVNDFQKGDIAEGYSVSREKKESFPLTVTSAQKNPTAFYLCASSFLTYSTDTQYFGPGTRLTVL.

This chain connects TRBV27 to TRBJ1-1, with TRBD1 as a possible D gene (6 bases). V was clipped by 6 bases and J by 5 bases, with 16 bases between them. This CDR3 is built from 14 residues. Germline CDR1 MNHEY, CDR2 SMNVEV (reference sequence). The CDR3 spells CASRIAGEVTEAFF. The DNA for the CDR3 is TGTGCCAGCAGAATAGCAGGGGAGGTTACTGAAGCTTTCTTT.

Only one count was recorded for this clone. The chain uses TRBV11-2 and TRBJ2-5, with D hard to call. Germline V gene sequence: CDR1 SGHAT, CDR2 FQNNGV. There are 13 residues in the CDR3. V was trimmed by 5 bases and J by 4 bases, leaving 11 bases between them. CDR3 in DNA: TGTGCCAGCAGCCCCGGTCTGATAGAGACCCAGTACTTC. Its translation is CASSPGLIETQYF.

The chain has TRBV7-2 and TRBJ1-5; no firm D call. Germline CDR1 and CDR2: SGHTA and FQGNSA. The germline V and J ends were trimmed by 3 bases and 0 bases, with 9 bases remaining between them. The CDR3 is 15 amino acids. The CDR3 loop reads CASSFGDNSNQPQHF. The CDR3 DNA follows: TGTGCCAGCAGCTTCGGGGATAATAGCAATCAGCCCCAGCATTTT.

CDR3 region: CASSPPGSGNTIYF. The CDR3 DNA follows: TGTGCCAGCAGTCCCCCGGGCTCTGGAAACACCATATATTTT. The V call is TRBV25-1, the J call TRBJ1-3; D not resolved. Germline assignment: CDR1 MGHDK and CDR2 SYGVNS. The CDR3 totals 14 residues. V lost 5 bases and J 0 bases, leaving 8 bases between the germline ends.

This chain links TRBV28 with TRBJ2-5; 9 bases fit TRBD1. The V and J ends lost 6 bases and 5 bases, in that order; junction bases with no gene match: 13. The CDR3 runs 16 residues. Germline V gives CDR1 MDHEN, CDR2 SYDVKM. The DNA for the CDR3 is TGTGCCAGCAGCCCAGGCCGGACAGGGGCCATGGAGACCCAGTACTTC. It encodes CASSPGRTGAMETQYF.

This chain links TRBV14 with TRBJ1-6; D is ambiguous. Trimming took off 2 bases at V and 3 bases at J, with 14 bases between the two ends. CDR3 length: 17 residues. Germline V gene data show CDR1 as SGHDN and CDR2 as FVKESK. The DNA of the CDR3 is TGTGCCAGCAGCCAAATAGACCCGGGGTACTATAATTCACCCCTCCACTTT. Its protein product is CASSQIDPGYYNSPLHF.

Regarding this clone: This sample includes further DNA sequences coding for the same CDR3. This chain's CDR3 is CASSLGDEQFF. CDR3 nucleotide sequence: TGTGCCAGCAGCTTAGGGGATGAGCAGTTCTTC. The chain uses TRBV7-3 and TRBJ2-1, with D uncertain. V was pared by 2 bases and J by 8 bases, with 4 bases between. The CDR3 runs 11 residues. CDR1 SGHTA and CDR2 FQGTGA come from the germline V gene.

The rearrangement joins TRBV13 to TRBJ2-5; D is unclear. V gave up 6 bases and J gave up 2 bases, with 4 bases separating them. The V gene's germline CDR1 is PRHDT and CDR2 FYEKMQ (reference sequence). This CDR3 has 11 residues. CDR3 sequence: CASREQETQYF. The DNA of the CDR3 is TGTGCCAGCAGGGAACAAGAGACCCAGTACTTC. Full variable domain (remainder filled in from reference TRBV13 and TRBJ2-5): AAGVIQSPRHLIKEKRETATLKCYPIPRHDTVYWYQQGPGQDPQFLISFYEKMQSDKGSIPDRFSAQQFSDYHSELNMSSLELGDSALYFCASREQETQYFGPGTRLLVL.

The V call is TRBV23-1, the J call TRBJ2-5; D remains ambiguous. TRBV23-1 is an ORF; its function is uncertain. Trimming left V 6 bases short and J 5 bases short, with 16 bases between. The CDR3 length is 14 residues. The CDR3 sequence is CASSPLGAEETQYF. CDR3 nucleotide sequence: TGCGCCAGCAGCCCCCTTGGAGCTGAGGAGACCCAGTACTTC.

The chain couples TRBV7-2 to TRBJ2-5, with D perhaps matching TRBD1 (6 bases). Germline CDR1 is SGHTA and CDR2 is FQGNSA. The CDR3 covers 14 residues. Trimming stripped 5 bases from V and 4 bases from J, with 14 bases between. The DNA of the CDR3 is TGTGCCAGCAGCCGTCAGGGACAAGGAGAGACCCAGTACTTC. Encoded protein: CASSRQGQGETQYF.

The V call is TRBV29-1, the J call TRBJ2-7; D is ambiguous. The V gene lost 6 bases and the J gene lost 0 bases, with 15 bases spanning the gap. In germline, CDR1 is SQVTM, CDR2 ANQGSEA. The CDR3 consists of 14 residues. Here the CDR3 reads CSVVGPTSSYEQYF. DNA of the CDR3: TGCAGCGTAGTCGGGCCTACCAGCTCCTACGAGCAGTACTTC.